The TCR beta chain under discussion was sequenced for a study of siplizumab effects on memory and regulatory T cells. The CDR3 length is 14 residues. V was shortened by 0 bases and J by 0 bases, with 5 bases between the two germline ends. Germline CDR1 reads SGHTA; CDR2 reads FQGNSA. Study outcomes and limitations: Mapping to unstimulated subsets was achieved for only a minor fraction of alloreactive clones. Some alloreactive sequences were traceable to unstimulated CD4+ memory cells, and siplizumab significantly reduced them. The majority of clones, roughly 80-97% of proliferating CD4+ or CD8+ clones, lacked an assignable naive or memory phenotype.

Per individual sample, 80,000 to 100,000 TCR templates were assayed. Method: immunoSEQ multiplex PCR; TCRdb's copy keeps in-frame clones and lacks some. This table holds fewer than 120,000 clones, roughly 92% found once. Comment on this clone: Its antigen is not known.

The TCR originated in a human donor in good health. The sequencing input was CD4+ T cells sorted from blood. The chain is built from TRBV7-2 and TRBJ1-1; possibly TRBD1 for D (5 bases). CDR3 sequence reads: CASSLATVNTEAFF. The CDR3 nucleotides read TGTGCCAGCAGCTTAGCGACAGTGAACACTGAAGCTTTCTTT.